This passage covers 27 T cell receptor beta chains from one sample sequenced in a study of cytomegalovirus exposure and HLA in healthy donors (TCRdb year 2017). Library method: the immunoSEQ multiplex PCR assay. A mixture of 60 forward primers for TCR Vbeta segments and 13 reverse primers for TCR Jbeta segments was used in the multiplex PCR. TCRdb obtained this table from immuneACCESS and retained in-frame rearrangements with V and J assigned. These tables miss some clones; where compared with another copy, unresolved V genes account for less than half of the shortfall, and the remainder is unexplained. The sample yields about 130,000 clones; 74% were counted once. Together, the top ten hold 4.3% of the sample. The sequenced sample consisted of PBMCs. The origin of the receptors is a man between 18 and 29 years old in good health and CMV-seropositive.

The V call is TRBV6-5, the J call TRBJ1-5; 9 nucleotides align to TRBD1. The CDR3 length is 15 residues. CDR1 MNHEY and CDR2 SVGAGI come from the germline V gene. J was trimmed by 7 bases and V by 5 bases; bases with no gene match: 9. The CDR3 spells CASSAMGQGGQPQHF. CDR3 coding DNA: TGTGCCAGCAGTGCCATGGGACAGGGTGGACAGCCCCAGCATTTT.

The chain employs TRBV29-1 and TRBJ2-5; 11 bases are shared with TRBD2. The trim removed 6 bases at V and 4 bases at J, leaving 10 bases unmatched. The CDR3 has 15 residues. Looked up from germline, CDR1 is SQVTM and CDR2 is ANQGSEA. CDR3 loop: CSVRLAGRVLETQYF. The CDR3 DNA reads as TGCAGCGTCAGACTAGCGGGGAGGGTCTTAGAGACCCAGTACTTC. Drawing the rest from reference TRBV29-1 and TRBJ2-5, the complete variable domain is SAVISQKPSRDICQRGTSLTIQCQVDSQVTMMFWYRQQPGQSLTLIATANQGSEATYESGFVIDKFPISRPNLTFSTLTVSNMSPEDSSIYLCSVRLAGRVLETQYFGPGTRLLVL.

V and J are TRBV11-2 and TRBJ2-7; 7 bases align to TRBD2. Germline V gene sequence: CDR1 SGHAT, CDR2 FQNNGV. V was clipped by 5 bases and J by 6 bases; unmatched bases: 13. This CDR3 has 15 amino acids. CDR3 DNA: TGTGCCAGCAGCCCCCTGACGGGGGAGGGGCCCGAGCAGTACTTC. Translated, it gives CASSPLTGEGPEQYF.

This chain connects TRBV15 to TRBJ2-5; TRBD2 aligns across 9 bases. The germline CDR1 and CDR2 sequences are LNHNV and YYDKDF (reference sequence). Trimming at V came to 0 bases and at J to 5 bases, leaving 4 bases not matched to a gene. This CDR3 comprises 15 residues. The CDR3 region is CATSRDAGGPETQYF. The CDR3 DNA is TGTGCCACCAGCAGAGATGCGGGGGGGCCTGAGACCCAGTACTTC.

The chain links TRBV6-4 to TRBJ2-5; 9 bases are shared with TRBD2. The germline gives CDR1 MRHNA, CDR2 SNTAGT. Unmatched junction bases numbered 6, after V lost 3 bases and J lost 7 bases. The CDR3 runs to 14 residues. As DNA, the CDR3 is TGTGCCAGCAGTGAGTCTTCTAGCGGGGTGACCCAGTACTTC. Amino acids: CASSESSSGVTQYF.

This clone was picked up a small number of times. The sample has other DNA sequences that encode this CDR3 too. This chain connects TRBV7-2 to TRBJ2-5; possible D gene TRBD2, 6 bases. V dropped 1 base and J dropped 5 bases, with 8 bases sitting between them. This CDR3 region has 13 residues. Germline loops: CDR1 SGHTA, CDR2 FQGNSA. CDR3 loop: CASSLVGGETQYF. The DNA of the CDR3 is TGTGCCAGCAGCTTAGTGGGGGGTGAGACCCAGTACTTC.

This clone came up many times. The V call is TRBV29-1, the J call TRBJ1-1, with D possibly being TRBD1 (5 bases). V lost 7 bases to trimming and J lost 4 bases, with 16 bases between them. In germline, CDR1 is SQVTM, CDR2 ANQGSEA. The CDR3 has 13 residues. CDR3 amino acids: CSARQISGTEAFF. The CDR3 DNA follows: TGCAGCGCCAGACAGATCTCGGGCACTGAAGCTTTCTTT.

To note about this clone: The sample holds other DNA sequences that translate to the same CDR3. The chain links TRBV6-1 to TRBJ1-5, with TRBD1 as a possible D gene (6 bases). V was cut by 4 bases and J by 10 bases, with 14 bases left in between. CDR3 length: 13 amino acids. Germline V gene sequence: CDR1 MNHNS, CDR2 SASEGT. The CDR3 sequence is CASSAAGDQPQHF. As DNA, the CDR3 is TGTGCCAGCAGTGCTGCAGGGGACCAACCCCAGCATTTT.

V and J are TRBV18 and TRBJ1-1; TRBD1 is a possible D gene (6 bases). The V gene lost 3 bases and the J gene lost 4 bases, with 9 bases spanning the gap. This CDR3 contains 13 residues. CDR1 is KGHSH, CDR2 LQKENI, per germline. CDR3 sequence: CASSPGHVTEAFF. The CDR3 DNA reads TGTGCCAGCTCACCGGGACATGTCACTGAAGCTTTCTTT.

The chain links TRBV5-1 to TRBJ1-4, with D hard to call. Germline CDR1 SGHRS, CDR2 YFSETQ. The CDR3 contains 14 residues. V lost 2 bases to trimming and J lost 0 bases, with 5 bases between them. This chain's CDR3 is CASSFGATNEKLFF. CDR3 in DNA: TGCGCCAGCAGCTTCGGGGCAACTAATGAAAAACTGTTTTTT.

CDR3 nucleotides: TGTGCCAGCTCACCTCCTAGCGGGGGTTCAGATACGCAGTATTTT. Translated, it gives CASSPPSGGSDTQYF. The chain uses TRBV18 and TRBJ2-3; 10 positions match TRBD2. This CDR3 spans 15 amino acids. Germline values: CDR1 KGHSH, CDR2 LQKENI. Unmatched junction bases numbered 4, after V lost 3 bases and J lost 4 bases. The full variable domain, with the rest looked up from reference TRBV18 and TRBJ2-3, is NAGVMQNPRHLVRRRGQEARLRCSPMKGHSHVYWYRQLPEEGLKFMVYLQKENIIDESGMPKERFSAEFPKEGPSILRIQQVVRGDSAAYFCASSPPSGGSDTQYFGPGTRLTVL.

The genes are TRBV7-3 and TRBJ2-1; D is possibly TRBD2 (5 bases). V lost 5 bases to trimming and J lost 15 bases, with 17 bases between them. The germline V gene has CDR1 SGHTA and CDR2 FQGTGA. The CDR3 length is 12 residues. CDR3 region: CASSPPGGRTFF. Here the CDR3 DNA reads TGTGCCAGCAGCCCCCCAGGAGGACGGACGTTCTTC.

The chain combines TRBV9 with TRBJ2-5; the D is unclear. The DNA end is more similar to TRBJ2-7, so the J call may be wrong. Germline assignment: CDR1 SGDLS and CDR2 YYNGEE. The CDR3 is made up of 14 amino acids. CDR3: CASSPPGLNYEQYF. Here the CDR3 DNA reads TGTGCCAGCAGCCCTCCGGGTCTTAACTACGAGCAGTACTTC.

The chain has TRBV6-1 and TRBJ1-5; TRBD1 might be the D (6 bases). The CDR3 is 16 amino acids. The V gene's germline CDR1 is MNHNS and CDR2 SASEGT. Deletions cut 2 bases from V and 2 bases from J, with 13 bases between. CDR3 sequence (DNA): TGTGCCAGCAGTGAAACAGGACAGTTCGGCAATCAGCCCCAGCATTTT. Residues: CASSETGQFGNQPQHF.

The V and J genes are TRBV6-6 and TRBJ1-4, with no clear D. The germline V gene encodes CDR1 MNHNY and CDR2 SVGAGI (reference sequence). The CDR3 is 15 amino acids. V lost 4 bases and J 4 bases, leaving 13 bases between the germline ends. The chain's CDR3 is CASSFQADVNEKLFF. CDR3 sequence (DNA): TGTGCCAGCAGTTTTCAGGCAGACGTTAATGAAAAACTGTTTTTT.

The chain has TRBV7-6 and TRBJ2-6, with D possibly being TRBD1 (6 bases). This CDR3 contains 17 residues. The V end lost 3 bases, the J end lost 2 bases, and 14 bases lay between the germline ends. Germline V gene sequence: CDR1 SGHVS, CDR2 FNYEAQ. CDR3 region: CASSFGRGRAGANVLTF. The CDR3 DNA reads TGTGCCAGCAGCTTCGGCAGGGGTAGAGCTGGGGCCAACGTCCTGACTTTC.

The chain combines TRBV28 with TRBJ1-4; the D gene is possibly TRBD1 (5 bases). Trimming removed 8 bases at V and 5 bases at J, with 18 bases between. The CDR3 has 15 residues. Germline CDR1 reads MDHEN; CDR2 reads SYDVKM. The CDR3 region has the DNA TGTGCCAGCCGACCCCCCGGACACCAAAATGAAAAACTGTTTTTT. Protein product: CASRPPGHQNEKLFF.

The rearrangement links TRBV7-3 to TRBJ2-1; D is unclear. Trimming removed 1 base from V and 7 bases from J, with 8 bases in between. The CDR3 consists of 13 residues. CDR1 is SGHTA, CDR2 FQGTGA, per germline. The CDR3 reads CASSLRRANEQFF. The CDR3 nucleotides read TGTGCCAGCAGCTTAAGAAGAGCGAATGAGCAGTTCTTC. The full variable domain, its missing parts supplied by reference TRBV7-3 and TRBJ2-1, is GAGVSQTPSNKVTEKGKYVELRCDPISGHTALYWYRQSLGQGPEFLIYFQGTGAADDSGLPNDRFFAVRPEGSVSTLKIQRTERGDSAVYLCASSLRRANEQFFGPGTRLTVL.

The chain is built from TRBV18 and TRBJ1-3; unclear D gene. The CDR3 is 15 residues long. Germline lookup yields CDR1 KGHSH and CDR2 LQKENI. The V and J ends lost 2 bases and 0 bases respectively, with 8 bases between them. The DNA for the CDR3 is TGTGCCAGCTCACCAGCGGAGGTCTCTGGAAACACCATATATTTT. Its protein product is CASSPAEVSGNTIYF. Combining the CDR3 with reference TRBV18 and TRBJ1-3 gives the whole variable domain NAGVMQNPRHLVRRRGQEARLRCSPMKGHSHVYWYRQLPEEGLKFMVYLQKENIIDESGMPKERFSAEFPKEGPSILRIQQVVRGDSAAYFCASSPAEVSGNTIYFGEGSWLTVV.

This clone showed up just a few times. The rearrangement uses TRBV11-2 and TRBJ1-2; TRBD1 aligns across 7 bases. V lost 3 bases, J lost 3 bases, and 7 bases stayed unmatched. Germline V gene lookup returns CDR1 SGHAT and CDR2 FQNNGV. This CDR3 has 15 amino acids. DNA for the CDR3: TGTGCCAGCAGCTTCCCGACAGGGAAGGACTATGGCTACACCTTC. It is translated as CASSFPTGKDYGYTF.

This sequence joins TRBV4-3 and TRBJ1-2, with 7 nucleotides matching TRBD1. Trimming removed 4 bases from V and 4 bases from J; junction bases left unmatched: 9. The germline gives CDR1 LGHNA, CDR2 YSLEER. This CDR3 contains 15 residues. Here the CDR3 reads CASSRPGQSFYGYTF. The CDR3 DNA follows: TGCGCCAGCAGCCGCCCGGGACAGTCATTCTATGGCTACACCTTC.

The chain employs TRBV5-1 and TRBJ1-4; 7 bases are a match to TRBD1. Germline V gene sequence: CDR1 SGHRS, CDR2 YFSETQ. Unmatched junction bases numbered 10, after V lost 4 bases and J lost 7 bases. CDR3 length: 15 residues. CDR3 amino acids: CASSLRGQGTEKLFF. The CDR3 DNA reads as TGCGCCAGCAGCCTGAGGGGGCAGGGTACTGAAAAACTGTTTTTT.

V usage is TRBV28 and J usage is TRBJ1-1, with a tentative D call TRBD1 (6 bases). V shed 10 bases and J shed 1 base, with 13 bases lying between them. From germline, CDR1 is MDHEN and CDR2 SYDVKM. This CDR3 has 13 amino acids. The CDR3 nucleotides are TGTGCCACCCTCAGGGGACCGAACACTGAAGCTTTCTTT. Its translation is CATLRGPNTEAFF.

The V and J genes are TRBV7-6 and TRBJ2-2; D might be TRBD2 (6 bases). Germline CDR1 and CDR2: SGHVS and FNYEAQ. V lost 5 bases and J 2 bases, leaving 12 bases between the germline ends. The CDR3 sequence is 15 residues long. CDR3 in amino acids: CASSPLAYNTGELFF. The CDR3 DNA reads as TGTGCCAGCAGCCCGCTAGCGTATAACACCGGGGAGCTGTTTTTT.

A few counts support this clone. The rearrangement links TRBV5-1 to TRBJ2-1, with 7 positions matching TRBD2. Germline V lookup: CDR1 SGHRS, CDR2 YFSETQ. The length of the CDR3 is 15 residues. The junction had 5 bases not matched to a gene; V was cut back by 4 bases and J by 1 base. CDR3 DNA: TGCGCCAGCAGCGCGACGGGGGGATCCTACAATGAGCAGTTCTTC. It translates to CASSATGGSYNEQFF.

A few counts support this clone. This chain joins TRBV5-6 and TRBJ2-2, with TRBD1 identical over 9 bases. The CDR3 is 16 residues long. CDR1 and CDR2 from the germline V gene are SGHDT and YYEEEE. V lost 2 bases to trimming and J lost 5 bases; unmatched junction nucleotides: 7. CDR3 loop: CASSFAGTGKTGELFF. CDR3 nucleotide sequence: TGTGCCAGCAGCTTCGCCGGGACAGGGAAAACCGGGGAGCTGTTTTTT.

V is TRBV15 and J is TRBJ2-1; 7 nucleotides match TRBD1. Germline V gives CDR1 LNHNV, CDR2 YYDKDF (reference sequence). CDR3 length equals 15 residues. Trimming at V came to 0 bases and at J to 2 bases, leaving 1 base not matched to a gene. The CDR3 protein is CATSREQGTYNEQFF. The CDR3 DNA follows: TGTGCCACCAGCAGAGAACAGGGGACCTACAATGAGCAGTTCTTC.